These 7 T cell receptor beta chains were all obtained from the same sample, sequenced in a study of CD8 T cells in ankylosing spondylitis. MiXCR, run by TCRdb on the 5' RACE reads, gives a single entry per CDR3 protein. The sample yields about 170,000 distinct CDR3 sequences, approximately 20% seen once. Material for sequencing was blood, either unsorted or a sorted T cell fraction (not recorded which). These receptors were obtained from a male donor with ankylosing spondylitis or in good health (not recorded which).

This clonotype was seen at least ten times. This chain connects TRBV29-1 to TRBJ2-7; 7 nucleotides line up with TRBD1. After removal of 4 bases from V and 2 bases from J, the junction contained 5 bases not matched to a gene. Per germline, CDR1 SQVTM and CDR2 ANQGSEA. The CDR3 sequence is 13 residues long. CDR3 amino acids: CSVGDRDTYEQYF. CDR3 bases: TGCAGCGTTGGCGACAGGGATACCTACGAGCAGTACTTC.

The chain links TRBV5-1 to TRBJ2-2; 7 nucleotides align to TRBD1. This CDR3 spans 15 amino acids. Germline values: CDR1 SGHRS, CDR2 YFSETQ. After removal of 4 bases from V and 1 base from J, the junction contained 4 bases not matched to a gene. This CDR3 reads CASSRGQENTGELFF. For the CDR3, the DNA is TGCGCCAGCAGCAGAGGACAGGAGAACACCGGGGAGCTGTTTTTT.

The chain combines TRBV5-1 with TRBJ2-2; D not certain. The CDR3 has 15 residues. V was clipped by 0 bases and J by 7 bases, with 13 bases between them. Germline V gene sequence: CDR1 SGHRS, CDR2 YFSETQ. The CDR3 DNA reads as TGCGCCAGCAGCTTGGCCAGTTTGGATTACGGGGAGCTGTTTTTT. Protein: CASSLASLDYGELFF.

The chain combines TRBV20-1 with TRBJ2-7, with 8 bases that match TRBD2. The CDR3 sequence is 14 residues long. Trimming at V came to 0 bases and at J to 3 bases, leaving 4 bases not matched to a gene. The germline V gene encodes CDR1 DFQATT and CDR2 SNEGSKA (reference sequence). The CDR3 protein is CSARDPAGGYEQYF. The CDR3 region has the DNA TGCAGTGCTAGAGATCCGGCGGGAGGCTACGAGCAGTACTTC.

J is TRBJ1-3 and V is TRBV2; 7 nucleotides match TRBD1. The CDR3 contains 14 residues. From germline, CDR1 is SNHLY and CDR2 FYNNEI. The V segment lost 7 bases and the J segment 7 bases; nucleotides outside the gene matches: 10. The CDR3 spells CASKTGTALNTIYF. The CDR3 region has the DNA TGTGCCAGCAAAACCGGGACAGCTCTTAACACCATATATTTT.

The sample holds many counts of this clonotype. The chain employs TRBV20-1 and TRBJ1-1; 7 bases match TRBD1. The CDR3 contains 13 residues. The ends lost 3 bases at V and 7 bases at J; junction bases unmatched: 8. Germline lookup yields CDR1 DFQATT and CDR2 SNEGSKA (reference sequence). The CDR3 sequence is CSARETGTGEAFF. The CDR3 DNA sequence: TGCAGTGCTAGGGAGACAGGGACGGGTGAAGCTTTCTTT.

This clonotype was seen ten or more times. This chain connects TRBV7-9 to TRBJ2-7; TRBD1 might be the D (6 bases). V lost 1 base, J lost 3 bases, and 16 bases lay in between. Germline-derived CDR1 and CDR2 are SEHNR and FQNEAQ (reference sequence). CDR3 size: 16 residues. The CDR3 region is CASSLVEGQANYEQYF. The DNA for the CDR3 is TGTGCCAGCAGCTTAGTCGAGGGACAAGCGAACTACGAGCAGTACTTC.